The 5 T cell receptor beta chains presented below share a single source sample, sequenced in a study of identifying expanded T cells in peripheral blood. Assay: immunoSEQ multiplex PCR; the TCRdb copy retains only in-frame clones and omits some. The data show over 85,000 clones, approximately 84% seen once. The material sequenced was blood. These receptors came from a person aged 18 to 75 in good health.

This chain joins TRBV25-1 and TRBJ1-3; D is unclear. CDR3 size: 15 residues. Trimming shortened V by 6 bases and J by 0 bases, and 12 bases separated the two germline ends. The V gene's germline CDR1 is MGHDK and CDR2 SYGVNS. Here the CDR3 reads CASSRTSLSGNTIYF. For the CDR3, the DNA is TGTGCCAGCAGCCGCACCAGCCTCTCTGGAAACACCATATATTTT.

This chain's CDR3 is CASSPAAGVSGEQYF. The CDR3 DNA sequence: TGTGCCAGCTCACCAGCGGCCGGGGTCAGCGGCGAGCAGTACTTC. The genes are TRBV18 and TRBJ2-7; D perhaps matches TRBD2 (5 bases). Between the trimmed V and J ends, which lost 2 bases and 6 bases, there was a span of 17 bases. The CDR3 has 15 residues. Looked up from germline, CDR1 is KGHSH and CDR2 is LQKENI.

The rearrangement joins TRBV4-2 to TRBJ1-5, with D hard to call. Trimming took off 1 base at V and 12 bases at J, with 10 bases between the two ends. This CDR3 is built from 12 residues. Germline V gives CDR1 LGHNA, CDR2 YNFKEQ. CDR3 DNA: TGTGCCAGCAGCCAAGGCCCTGGCGACCAGCATTTT. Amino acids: CASSQGPGDQHF.

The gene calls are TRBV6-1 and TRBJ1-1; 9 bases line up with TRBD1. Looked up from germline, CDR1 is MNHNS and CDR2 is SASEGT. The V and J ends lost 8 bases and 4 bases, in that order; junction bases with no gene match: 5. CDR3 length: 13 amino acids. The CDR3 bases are TGTGCCAGCGAAGGGACAGGGATCACTGAAGCTTTCTTT. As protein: CASEGTGITEAFF.

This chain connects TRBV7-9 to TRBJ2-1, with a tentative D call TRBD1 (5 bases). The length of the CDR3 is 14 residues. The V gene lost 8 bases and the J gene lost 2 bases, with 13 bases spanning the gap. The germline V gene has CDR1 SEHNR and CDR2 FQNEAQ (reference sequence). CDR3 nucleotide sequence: TGTGCCAGCGGCAGGGTGAAAGCCTACAATGAGCAGTTCTTC. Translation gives CASGRVKAYNEQFF.